This T cell receptor (beta chain) was retrieved from a study of shared clonotypes between healthy human individuals (dated by TCRdb to about 2020). With respect to the entire study: The cohort included three men and a couple of women between 18 and 49 years of age. To increase sequencing depth and limit assay-specific biases, TCR repertoire library preparation and sequencing were carried out by different laboratories using diverse techniques. The study deeply sequenced blood TCR repertoires of five healthy adults to estimate repertoire size and the extent of clonotype sharing between individuals. Per donor, three plates each were used for CD4 naive and CD4 memory, two for CD8 naive, and one for CD8 memory. Each donor's leukapheresis produced roughly between roughly 0.85 and 9.5 billion PBMCs. Paper-wide results and their limitations: Estimated clonotype richness was generally larger for naive than for memory subsets. Sampling was restricted to blood, and TCR repertoires in tissue are likely to differ from TCR repertoires in blood. Based on pairwise subsampling, the degree of clonotype sharing among donors was expected to be affected by sequencing depth. Rarefaction of sorted-subset datasets indicated incomplete sequencing despite the large sequencing depth. Because the study included only a small number of donors, the genetic and exposure-history diversity represented was limited. Sharing across a handful of donors was observed for about 4.8% of naive CD4, less than 4% of naive CD8, 2% to 2.5% of memory CD4, and roughly 0.4% of memory CD8 clonotypes. Higher generation probabilities were observed for clonotypes shared by all four sorted-subset donors than for non-shared clonotypes.

With respect to this clone: What this receptor recognizes is not known. No base quality values were provided; no much bigger clone lies one nucleotide off.

CD8 naive samples were CD45RO-negative cells positively selected for CCR7, giving a CD45RA+CCR7+ population that excluded TemRA cells. Donors were healthy HIV-negative adults with no recently reported acute infections or vaccinations. All donors were Caucasian adults living in Nashville, Tennessee, USA. Blood was collected by leukapheresis, and PBMCs were isolated by Ficoll-Histopaque density gradient centrifugation and then cryopreserved in liquid nitrogen vapor phase. Analytical flow cytometry was used to check the purity and quantity of each magnetically sorted T cell population. Each sorted fraction had its genomic DNA isolated and then quantified by UV absorbance on a Nanodrop 2000c. TCR CDR3 regions were amplified from genomic DNA by multiplex PCR using the deep immunoSEQ assay. Extracted genomic DNA from each cell subset was spread evenly across all wells of several immunoSEQ 96-well plates, with each plate serving as a replicate. For sorted subsets, each replicate PCR was loaded with about 0.2 ug genomic DNA, equivalent to roughly 30,000 T cell genomes. Purified libraries were measured with a Qubit 3.0 fluorometer, size-checked on a Bioanalyzer 2100, and measured again with the KAPA Library Quantification kit. Every immunoSEQ 96-well plate was sequenced on a separate single-read 150-cycle Illumina NextSeq 550 flow cell. In the authors' own workflow: Because the immunoSEQ output included only junctional sequences and no quality scores, the filtering could not be the same as the filtering used for full-length reads. To assign V/J genes and CDR3, sequences were annotated against IMGT germline references using PyIR, a Python wrapper for IgBLAST v1.9. Reads were removed for weak V/J assignments (E-value above 1e-6), missing CDR3, stop codons, out-of-frame junctions, or ambiguous translated residues. V3J clonotypes were defined as sequences sharing an identical inferred V gene, J gene, and CDR3 amino acid sequence. The percentage overlap between two repertoires was calculated by dividing the number of shared unique clonotypes by the size of the smaller repertoire. Repertoire richness was assessed with RTK rarefaction, the Chao1 estimator, and Recon v2.1 estimates of unobserved clonotypes. Generation probabilities for all TCRbeta clonotypes obtained by the gDNA method from four donors were computed using OLGA. Not all clones reach the TCRdb copy of this immuneACCESS table, which keeps in-frame sequences only. Checked studies attribute under half of the gap to unresolved V genes and leave the rest unexplained. D and trimming were read from the DNA, whereas the V and J calls and clone size are those reported in that table. The sample yields about 1,900,000 clones; about 95% were counted once. Approximately 1% of the sample is taken by the ten largest.

The specimen sequenced was naive CD8+ T cells sorted from blood. The cell subset or site label corresponds to: CD45RA+CCR7+. The origin of this receptor is a man aged 18 to 29 in good health.

The DNA reads TGTGCCAGCAGCTCCGACAGGGGGGGCACAGATACGCAGTATTTT. It translates as CASSSDRGGTDTQYF. The chain joins TRBV6-5 to TRBJ2-3; the junction holds 9 bases that match TRBD1. CDR3 length: 15 amino acids, cysteine to phenylalanine. Only the CDR3 portion is preserved as DNA: 45 bases, with reading frame beginning at the first base. V trim: 6 bases; J trim: 1 base; unmatched bases: 5. Sequences MNHEY (CDR1) and SVGAGI (CDR2) are obtained from the germline V gene.